These 7 T cell receptor beta chains share one sample of origin, sequenced in a study of shared clonotypes between healthy human individuals. Data came from immunoSEQ multiplex PCR; TCRdb stores just in-frame clones and leaves some out. The sample has about 1.4 million clones; over 95% are singletons. The sample comprised naive CD4+ T cells sorted from blood. The subset denotes: CD45RA+ positively selected. Receptors originate from a man aged 30-40 years in good health.

The chain recombines TRBV10-3 with TRBJ2-5; D uncertain. CDR3 length: 13 residues. Trimming stripped 4 bases from V and 3 bases from J, with 9 bases between. From germline, CDR1 is ENHRY and CDR2 SYGVKD. The CDR3 DNA is TGTGCCATCAGTGCGGGTAGTAAAGAGACCCAGTACTTC. Its protein is CAISAGSKETQYF.

The chain employs TRBV18 and TRBJ2-5; 10 bases align to TRBD2. In germline, CDR1 is KGHSH, CDR2 LQKENI. The CDR3 runs 15 residues. The V and J ends lost 1 base and 4 bases, in that order; junction bases with no gene match: 3. The CDR3 bases are TGTGCCAGCTCACCACGGATAGCGGGAGGAGAGACCCAGTACTTC. Encoded protein: CASSPRIAGGETQYF.

The chain links TRBV21-1 to TRBJ2-1; no DNA check was done on the table's D call, TRBD1. TRBV21-1 is labeled a pseudogene. This CDR3 contains 16 residues. The DNA for the CDR3 is TGTGCCAGCAGCAGACAACCGGGACAGGCTCACAATGAGCAGTTCTTC. Translation: CASSRQPGQAHNEQFF.

This clone was seen only a few times. This sample includes further DNA sequences coding for the same CDR3. V and J are TRBV5-1 and TRBJ2-5; 8 positions agree with TRBD2. The V gene end was trimmed by 4 bases and the J gene end by 5 bases; junction bases not matched to a gene: 1. CDR3 length: 12 amino acids. Per the germline V gene, CDR1 is SGHRS and CDR2 is YFSETQ. The CDR3 loop reads CASSREGETQYF. Here the CDR3 DNA reads TGCGCCAGCAGCCGGGAGGGGGAGACCCAGTACTTC.

V usage is TRBV18 and J usage is TRBJ1-4; weak D call: TRBD1 (6 bases). This CDR3 has 15 amino acids. Germline CDR1 and CDR2: KGHSH and LQKENI. V was shortened by 2 bases and J by 5 bases, with 12 bases between the two germline ends. CDR3 sequence (DNA): TGTGCCAGCTCACCAATAACAGGGCGGAATGAAAAACTGTTTTTT. It encodes CASSPITGRNEKLFF.

This clone was seen once. The V and J genes are TRBV19 and TRBJ2-5; TRBD2 is a possible D gene (7 bases). The V and J ends lost 7 bases and 3 bases respectively, with 12 bases between them. The CDR3 contains 13 residues. Germline lookup yields CDR1 LNHDA and CDR2 SQIVND (reference sequence). The CDR3 DNA is TGTGCCAGTAAAGGAGGGGGGGAAGAGACCCAGTACTTC. It yields the protein CASKGGGEETQYF.

This CDR3 reads CATSTGPYEQYF. Written as DNA, the CDR3 is TGTGCCACCAGCACCGGGCCCTACGAGCAGTACTTC. The chain combines TRBV15 with TRBJ2-7; D gene ambiguous. Trimming cost V 4 bases and J 2 bases, with 6 bases left between them. The CDR3 covers 12 residues. CDR1 is LNHNV and CDR2 is YYDKDF in the germline V gene (reference sequence).